Sequencing of this T cell receptor (beta chain) was carried out in a study of shared clonotypes between healthy human individuals (dated by TCRdb to the early 2020s). Describing the broader study: A few men and two women, aged 18 to 49 years, made up the cohort. Libraries were prepared and TCR repertoires were sequenced by different laboratories using diverse techniques, in order to increase sequencing depth and limit assay-specific biases. For each donor, three plates each were used for CD4 naive and CD4 memory, two plates were used for CD8 naive, and one plate was used for CD8 memory. Blood TCR repertoires of five healthy adults were deeply sequenced to estimate repertoire size and the extent of clonotype sharing between individuals. Between about 0.85 and 9.5 billion PBMCs per donor were obtained by leukapheresis. Broad study findings and their caveats: Higher generation probabilities were observed for clonotypes shared by all four sorted-subset donors than for non-shared clonotypes. Across a handful of donors, roughly 5% of naive CD4, 3.5% of naive CD8, approximately 2.5% of memory CD4, and approximately 0.42% of memory CD8 clonotypes were shared. Naive subsets generally had larger estimated clonotype richness than memory subsets did. Sampling was restricted to blood, and TCR repertoires in tissues likely differ from the TCR repertoires found in blood. The genetic and exposure-history diversity represented was limited by the small number of donors. Pairwise subsampling led to the expectation that sequencing depth would affect the degree of clonotype sharing among donors. Incomplete sequencing was indicated by rarefaction of sorted-subset datasets, despite the large sequencing depth.

CDR1 and CDR2, looked up from the germline V gene, are KGHSH and LQKENI. The CDR3 sequence holds 15 residues, the cysteine and phenylalanine included. This entry keeps only the CDR3 DNA: 45 bases, framed from base 1. Using the deep immunoSEQ assay, multiplex PCR amplified TCR CDR3 regions from genomic DNA. Extracted genomic DNA from each cell subset was spread evenly across all wells of several immunoSEQ 96-well plates, with each plate serving as a replicate. For sorted subsets, each replicate PCR was loaded with roughly 200 ng genomic DNA, equivalent to 32,000 or so T cell genomes. Purified libraries were measured with a Qubit 3.0 fluorometer, size-checked on a Bioanalyzer 2100, and measured again with the KAPA Library Quantification kit. Each immunoSEQ 96-well plate was sequenced on its own single-read 150-cycle Illumina NextSeq 550 flow cell. In the authors' own workflow: Because the immunoSEQ output included only junctional sequences and no quality scores, the filtering could not be the same as the filtering used for full-length reads. Sequences were annotated with PyIR, a Python wrapper for IgBLAST v1.9, using IMGT germline references to assign V/J genes and CDR3. Reads with weak V/J assignments (E-value above 1e-6), missing CDR3, stop codons, out-of-frame junctions, or ambiguous translated residues were removed. A V3J clonotype was defined by an identical inferred V gene, J gene, and CDR3 amino acid sequence. Percentage overlap between repertoires was calculated by dividing the number of shared unique clonotypes by the size of the smaller repertoire. Repertoire richness was assessed with RTK rarefaction, the Chao1 estimator, and Recon v2.1 estimates of unobserved clonotypes. Generation probabilities for all TCRbeta clonotypes obtained by the gDNA method from a handful of donors were computed using OLGA. TCRdb stores this immuneACCESS table with in-frame sequences only. Part of the clones is absent; in the studies checked, under half of the shortfall reflects unresolved V genes, and no reason is known for the rest. V and J calls plus clone size are reproduced from that table; the DNA served to infer D and trimming. This sample holds approximately 2.4 million clones; around 95% were observed only once. The top ten constitute over 0.1% of the sample.

Donors were healthy HIV-negative adults with no recently reported acute infections or vaccinations. All donors were Caucasian adults living in Nashville, Tennessee, USA. CD4+ T cells were enriched by magnetic negative selection, after which naive cells were positively selected on CD45RA and the negative fraction was taken as the memory subset. After blood collection by leukapheresis, PBMCs were isolated using Ficoll-Histopaque density gradient centrifugation and then cryopreserved in the vapor phase of liquid nitrogen. Purity and quantity of every magnetically sorted T cell population were checked by analytical flow cytometry. From each sorted fraction, genomic DNA was isolated and quantified by UV absorbance on a Nanodrop 2000c. In regard to this clone: Its cognate antigen has yet to be identified. A junction boundary mismatches the germline segment, possibly from a read error.

The chain joins TRBV18 to TRBJ2-3, with the D segment identity uncertain. Source material: naive CD4+ T cells sorted from blood. This sample's cell subset or site label indicates: CD45RA+ positively selected. The source is a young man in good health. The CDR3 is CASSPQMSSTDTQYF. The DNA sequence follows: TGTGCCAGCTCTCCACAGATGTCTAGCACAGATACGCAGTATTTT.